This T cell receptor beta chain was sequenced in a study of Tregs in tolerant kidney transplant recipients (dated by TCRdb to 2018 to 2020). For the study in its entirety: Related donors were used in the transplants with nonmyeloablative bone marrow transplantation, and mixed chimerism was transient in the human trials. TCRbeta sequencing was used in the study to identify donor-specific regulatory T cells before combined kidney and bone marrow transplantation, and the identified cells were then tracked after transplant. Overall study results and their limits: The study was limited by small patient numbers, and the findings need validation in larger populations and under other immunosuppression protocols. For some patients, the PCR primers changed as time went on, which meant samples from those patients could not be compared with one another at the nucleotide level. Although technical replication error seemed to be minimal, the question of biological reproducibility was not addressed directly. Donor-specific Treg expansion exceeded global Treg expansion in tolerant patients, suggesting antigen-driven rather than nonspecific expansion. Expanding Tregs with activated donor B cells appeared to identify the most biologically relevant and donor-specific TCRbeta repertoire.

Here V drops 0 bases and J drops 5 bases, and the junction holds 8 bases not matched to any gene. The CDR3 has 16 amino acids, counting the end cysteine and phenylalanine. The DNA covers only part of the CDR3, 39 bases in frame from base 1. The germline V gene gives CDR1 as SGHTA and CDR2 as FQGNSA. For TCRbeta CDR3 sequencing, genomic DNA was extracted from sorted cells using the QIAGEN DNeasy Blood and Tissue Kit. High-throughput TCRbeta CDR3 sequencing was carried out commercially through immunoSEQ, with PCR amplification with bias correction and internal controls included. The study's own analysis went as follows. Unique productive TCRbeta sequences were defined by CDR3 nucleotide sequence where primers matched, and otherwise by CDR3 amino acid sequence together with Vbeta and Jbeta genes. As a correction for sorting error, sequences shared between sorted populations at a frequency ratio of 2:1 or less were discarded, and the remaining shared sequences were assigned to the higher population. A sequence counted as donor-reactive if, in CFSE-low cells, the sequence had a frequency of at least 0.01% and was expanded at least 5-fold compared with unstimulated cells. Repertoire divergence was quantified by Jensen-Shannon divergence calculated from the top 100 TCRbeta sequences ranked by frequency. For any sample with multiple sequencing runs, sorting error was corrected in each run separately before the runs were pooled. The source is immuneACCESS, and TCRdb retained only in-frame sequences with V and J called. Part of the clones is not carried over; for the studies checked, unresolved V genes explain less than half of this, and the remainder is unexplained. The V and J calls and clone size are taken from that table; D and trimming were inferred from the DNA. The table of this sample itemizes fewer than 35,000 clones. Of the sample, approximately 8.1% is held by the ten largest clones.

As concerns this clone: Its antigen is currently not known. The read gets to within 3 residues of the CDR3 end, and the germline J gene fills in the rest.

This specimen's time point label, interpreted: blood sample drawn before combined kidney and bone marrow transplant. Unstimulated Tregs (CD4+CD25+CD127-), CD4+ non-Tregs (CD4+CD25-), CD4 and CD8 cells were FACS-sorted from thawed PBMCs. Patients were a few combined kidney and bone marrow transplant recipients from the ITN036ST trial, and only these trial subjects had samples available. Healthy control blood was processed to PBMCs with a Ficoll density gradient and then cryopreserved, whereas patient PBMCs were collected both before and after transplant. The receptor chain draws on TRBV7-2 and TRBJ2-3, with 7 middle bases fitting TRBD1. The source material was CD8+ T cells from blood, sampled before the transplant. This sequence was found in a human donor who received a combined kidney and bone marrow transplant. The covered CDR3 bases are TGTGCCAGCAGCTTAGCCCCGCAGGGGGTACAAGATACG. It encodes CASSLAPQGVQDT. The entire CDR3 protein is CASSLAPQGVQDTQYF. Reference TRBV7-2 and TRBJ2-3 genes cover what lies past the CDR3, so the full variable domain is GAGVSQSPSNKVTEKGKDVELRCDPISGHTALYWYRQSLGQGLEFLIYFQGNSAPDKSGLPSDRFSAERTGGSVSTLTIQRTQQEDSAVYLCASSLAPQGVQDTQYFGPGTRLTVL.